Each of the 8 T cell receptor beta chains below was sequenced from the same sample in a study of blood T cells in healthy people across ages. A second PCR of about 7 to 11 cycles used a sample-barcoded 5' primer and a J-beta primer mix. TCRdb re-derived calls from the 5' RACE reads in MiXCR, one entry per CDR3 protein. The profile shows approximately 940,000 distinct CDR3 sequences, roughly 48% of them singletons. The sample comprised blood. These receptors all come from a man aged 30 to 39 in good health.

Only a few counts were recorded for this clonotype. This chain joins TRBV28 and TRBJ2-7, with D possibly matching TRBD1 (6 bases). V was pared by 6 bases and J by 2 bases, with 14 bases between. This CDR3 region has 14 residues. The germline gives CDR1 MDHEN, CDR2 SYDVKM. CDR3 amino acids: CASRKRTVTYEQYF. The CDR3 DNA reads TGTGCCAGCAGGAAAAGGACAGTGACCTACGAGCAGTACTTC.

This rearrangement joins TRBV7-2 to TRBJ2-6, with D uncertain. V lost 0 bases and J lost 2, with 8 bases in between. Per the germline V gene, CDR1 is SGHTA and CDR2 is FQGNSA. The CDR3 covers 16 residues. CDR3 in DNA: TGTGCCAGCAGCTTAGCGGGCCGAACTGGGGCCAACGTCCTGACTTTC. Translating it yields CASSLAGRTGANVLTF.

The sample holds one count of this clonotype. The chain joins TRBV6-2 or TRBV6-3 to TRBJ1-5; D is undetermined. The V gene lost 6 bases and the J gene lost 6 bases, with 12 bases spanning the gap. The CDR3 runs 13 residues. CDR1 and CDR2 (germline): MNHEY, SVGEGT. In DNA form, the CDR3 reads TGTGCCAGCAGCCCCCCGTGGGGTCAGCCCCAGCATTTT. It yields the protein CASSPPWGQPQHF.

V usage is TRBV7-2 and J usage is TRBJ2-3; the match to TRBD2 covers 13 bases. The CDR3 loop spans 16 amino acids. Trimming removed 1 base from V and 11 bases from J; junction bases left unmatched: 9. CDR1 is SGHTA and CDR2 is FQGNSA in the germline V gene. CDR3 coding DNA: TGTGCCAGCAGCTTAGTACTAGCGGGGGGGGTCAGTAGGCAGTATTTT. It codes for CASSLVLAGGVSRQYF.

The V gene is TRBV4-1, the J gene TRBJ2-7; D possibly uses TRBD1 or TRBD2 (5 bases each). The germline gives CDR1 MGHRA, CDR2 YSYEKL. The CDR3 has 17 residues. Trimming pared 4 bases from V and 4 bases from J, leaving 23 bases between. The CDR3 DNA reads as TGCGCCAGCAGCCGAGGTCGCATCGGGACCGGGATTTACGAGCAGTACTTC. This codes for CASSRGRIGTGIYEQYF.

The chain links TRBV2 to TRBJ2-7; 12 bases fit TRBD2. The end of the DNA aligns better with TRBJ2-5, so the J call may be wrong. Germline V gene data show CDR1 as SNHLY and CDR2 as FYNNEI. CDR3 length: 15 amino acids. CDR3 sequence: CASSDPSGGAETQYF. CDR3 nucleotides: TGTGCCAGCAGTGATCCTAGCGGGGGGGCAGAGACCCAGTACTTC.

This chain links TRBV11-2 with TRBJ2-1; TRBD1 agrees at 9 bases. This CDR3 has 15 residues. V was pared by 3 bases and J by 3 bases, with 3 bases of the junction left unmatched. CDR1 is SGHAT, CDR2 FQNNGV, per germline. CDR3 coding DNA: TGTGCCAGCAGCTTTGGACAGGGGAACTACAATGAGCAGTTCTTC. Translated, it gives CASSFGQGNYNEQFF.

The chain recombines TRBV10-3 with TRBJ2-5; tentatively, D is TRBD1 (5 bases). Germline values: CDR1 ENHRY, CDR2 SYGVKD. V was trimmed by 0 bases and J by 6 bases, leaving 14 bases between them. The CDR3 covers 15 residues. CDR3 sequence (DNA): TGTGCCATCAGTGAGTCGAGGCAGGGAAAGAAGACCCAGTACTTC. It is translated as CAISESRQGKKTQYF.